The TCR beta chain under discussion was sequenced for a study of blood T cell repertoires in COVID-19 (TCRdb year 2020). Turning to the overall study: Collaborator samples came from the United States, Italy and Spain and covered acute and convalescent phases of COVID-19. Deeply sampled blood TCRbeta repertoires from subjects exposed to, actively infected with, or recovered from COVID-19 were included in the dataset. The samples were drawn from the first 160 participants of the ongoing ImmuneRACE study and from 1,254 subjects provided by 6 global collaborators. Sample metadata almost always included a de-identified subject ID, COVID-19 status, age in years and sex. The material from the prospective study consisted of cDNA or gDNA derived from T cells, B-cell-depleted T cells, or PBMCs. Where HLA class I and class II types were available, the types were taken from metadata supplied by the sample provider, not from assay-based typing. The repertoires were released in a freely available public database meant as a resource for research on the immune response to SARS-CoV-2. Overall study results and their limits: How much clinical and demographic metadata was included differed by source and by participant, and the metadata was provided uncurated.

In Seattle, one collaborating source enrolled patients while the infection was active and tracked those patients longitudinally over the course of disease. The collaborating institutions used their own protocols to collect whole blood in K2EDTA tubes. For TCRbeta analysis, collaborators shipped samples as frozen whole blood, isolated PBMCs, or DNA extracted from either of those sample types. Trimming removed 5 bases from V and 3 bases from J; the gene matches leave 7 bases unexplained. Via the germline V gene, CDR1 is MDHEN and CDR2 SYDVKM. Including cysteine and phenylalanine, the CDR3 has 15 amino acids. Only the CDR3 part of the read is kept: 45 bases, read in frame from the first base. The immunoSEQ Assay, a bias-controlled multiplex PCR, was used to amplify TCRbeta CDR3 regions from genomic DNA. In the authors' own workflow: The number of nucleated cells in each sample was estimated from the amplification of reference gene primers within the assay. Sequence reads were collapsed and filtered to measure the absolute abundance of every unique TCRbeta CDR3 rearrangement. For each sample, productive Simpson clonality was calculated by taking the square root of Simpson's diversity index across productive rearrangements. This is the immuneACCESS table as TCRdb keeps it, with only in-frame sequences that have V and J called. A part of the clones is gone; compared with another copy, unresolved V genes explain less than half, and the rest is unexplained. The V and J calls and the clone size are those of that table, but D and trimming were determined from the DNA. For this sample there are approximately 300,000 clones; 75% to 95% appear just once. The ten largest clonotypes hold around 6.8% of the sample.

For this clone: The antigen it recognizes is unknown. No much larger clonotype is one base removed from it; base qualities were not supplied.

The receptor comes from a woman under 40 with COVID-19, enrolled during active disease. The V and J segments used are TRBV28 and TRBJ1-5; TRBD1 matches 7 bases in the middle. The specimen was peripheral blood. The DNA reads TGTGCCAGCAGTCCCAACAGGGGATTCAATCAGCCCCAGCATTTT. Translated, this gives CASSPNRGFNQPQHF. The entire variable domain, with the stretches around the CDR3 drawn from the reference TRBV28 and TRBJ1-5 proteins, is DVKVTQSSRYLVKRTGEKVFLECVQDMDHENMFWYRQDPGLGLRLIYFSYDVKMKEKGDIPEGYSVSREKKERFSLILESASTNQTSMYLCASSPNRGFNQPQHFGDGTRLSIL.